Following are 21 T cell receptor beta chains from one sample sequenced in a study of T cell responses to AZD1222 COVID-19 vaccine. Here immunoSEQ multiplex PCR was the method, and the copy in TCRdb shows in-frame clones only, minus some. The sample has 120,000 to 150,000 clones; approximately 93% are singletons. The sequences come from peripheral blood, collected on day 0 of MenACWY control vaccination. Receptors originate from an adult in good health.

This clone was counted once. V gene TRBV7-9 combines with J gene TRBJ2-2, with TRBD2 matching over 10 bases. V dropped 4 bases and J dropped 10; count of bases not matched to a gene: 12. The CDR3 runs 16 residues. Per germline, CDR1 SEHNR and CDR2 FQNEAQ (reference sequence). The CDR3 reads CASSSKSSGRIAELFF. As DNA, the CDR3 is TGTGCCAGCAGCTCGAAGAGTAGCGGGAGGATTGCGGAGCTGTTTTTT.

The chain joins TRBV25-1 to TRBJ1-6, with D possibly matching TRBD1 (6 bases). The CDR3 extends over 13 amino acids. Germline V lookup: CDR1 MGHDK, CDR2 SYGVNS. Trimming took off 8 bases at V and 4 bases at J, with 9 bases between the two ends. As DNA, the CDR3 is TGTGCCAGCCTCGGACAGTATAATTCACCCCTCCACTTT. Translation: CASLGQYNSPLHF. Variable domain in full (rest from reference TRBV25-1 and TRBJ1-6): EADIYQTPRYLVIGTGKKITLECSQTMGHDKMYWYQQDPGMELHLIHYSYGVNSTEKGDLSSESTVSRIRTEHFPLTLESARPSHTSQYLCASLGQYNSPLHFGNGTRLTVT.

With respect to this clone: Its ends do not fully match the called genes, so a read error is possible. This sequence joins TRBV6-1 and TRBJ1-6; 7 positions agree with TRBD1. The germline V gene encodes CDR1 MNHNS and CDR2 SASEGT. The CDR3 extends over 14 amino acids. CDR3 coding DNA: TGTGCCAGCAGCGAAGACAGGGAAGTTTCACCCCTCCACTTT. Amino acids: CASSEDREVSPLHF.

The V gene is TRBV5-1, the J gene TRBJ1-1; D is ambiguous. The CDR3 covers 15 residues. Germline-derived CDR1 and CDR2 are SGHRS and YFSETQ. Trimming stripped 1 base from V and 0 bases from J, with 10 bases between. For the CDR3, the DNA is TGCGCCAGCAGCTTGTCGGGCACCTTGAACACTGAAGCTTTCTTT. Its translation is CASSLSGTLNTEAFF. The full variable domain, completed using reference TRBV5-1 and TRBJ1-1, is KAGVTQTPRYLIKTRGQQVTLSCSPISGHRSVSWYQQTPGQGLQFLFEYFSETQRNKGNFPGRFSGRQFSNSRSEMNVSTLELGDSALYLCASSLSGTLNTEAFFGQGTRLTVV.

The genes are TRBV15 and TRBJ1-6; TRBD1 matches 8 bases. The CDR3 is made up of 13 amino acids. J gave up 8 bases and V 5 bases, and 2 bases lay outside the gene matches. CDR1 and CDR2 (germline): LNHNV, YYDKDF (reference sequence). The CDR3 spells CATSGTGDSPLHF. The CDR3 DNA reads TGTGCCACCAGCGGGACAGGCGATTCACCCCTCCACTTT. The whole variable domain, filled in from reference TRBV15 and TRBJ1-6, reads DAMVIQNPRYQVTQFGKPVTLSCSQTLNHNVMYWYQQKSSQAPKLLFHYYDKDFNNEADTPDNFQSRRPNTSFCFLDIRSPGLGDTAMYLCATSGTGDSPLHFGNGTRLTVT.

CDR3: CASSPRGTAYSNQPQHF. As DNA, the CDR3 is TGTGCCAGTAGCCCACGGGGGACAGCATATAGCAATCAGCCCCAGCATTTT. The rearrangement links TRBV19 to TRBJ1-5; TRBD1 matches 7 bases. CDR3 length equals 17 residues. From germline, CDR1 is LNHDA and CDR2 SQIVND (reference sequence). J lost 0 bases, V lost 6 bases, and 11 bases had no gene match.

This clone was detected once. The chain links TRBV20-1 to TRBJ1-3; D possibly corresponds to TRBD1 (5 bases). The V end was cut by 5 bases, the J end by 4 bases, with 6 bases between. The CDR3 loop spans 11 amino acids. Germline CDR1 DFQATT, CDR2 SNEGSKA (reference sequence). The CDR3 sequence: CSARDGNTIYF. The DNA of the CDR3 is TGCAGTGCTCGGGACGGAAACACCATATATTTT.

CDR3 DNA sequence: TGTGCCAGTAGTTTATCCGGGACAGGGGGAAAAATCGGCTACACCTTC. This codes for CASSLSGTGGKIGYTF. The rearrangement uses TRBV19 and TRBJ1-2; TRBD1 aligns across 11 bases. Losses at the gene ends were 5 bases for V and 8 bases for J; bases not matched to a gene: 13. There are 16 residues in the CDR3. Germline V gene lookup returns CDR1 LNHDA and CDR2 SQIVND (reference sequence).

CDR3 protein: CASSLGKEGYGYTF. The CDR3 DNA is TGCGCCAGCAGCTTAGGCAAAGAGGGTTATGGCTACACCTTC. This chain uses TRBV5-1 with TRBJ1-2; D unclear. This CDR3 is 14 amino acids long. Trimming took 2 bases from V and 5 from J, leaving 13 bases between them. Germline loops: CDR1 SGHRS, CDR2 YFSETQ.

This chain links TRBV7-9 with TRBJ2-3, with D tentatively TRBD2 (6 bases). Germline lookup yields CDR1 SEHNR and CDR2 FQNEAQ (reference sequence). The ends were cut back, 5 bases at V and 1 base at J, with 19 bases in the middle. This CDR3 comprises 17 residues. The DNA of the CDR3 is TGTGCCAGCAGCGAGGGAGGCGAAAATTCGGGCACAGATACGCAGTATTTT. Translated, it gives CASSEGGENSGTDTQYF.

The chain employs TRBV5-1 and TRBJ1-2, with D perhaps matching TRBD1 (5 bases). V lost 4 bases to trimming and J lost 8 bases, with 27 bases between them. The CDR3 loop spans 17 amino acids. Germline V gene data show CDR1 as SGHRS and CDR2 as YFSETQ. CDR3 sequence reads: CASSRTPTDSILGGYTF. Here the CDR3 DNA reads TGCGCCAGCAGCCGTACCCCGACAGACTCGATCTTAGGGGGCTACACCTTC.

This sequence joins TRBV6-2 or TRBV6-3 and TRBJ1-2; TRBD1 might be the D (6 bases). CDR1 is MNHEY and CDR2 is SVGEGT in the germline V gene. This CDR3 comprises 12 residues. The V gene lost 5 bases and the J gene lost 8 bases, with 12 bases spanning the gap. The CDR3, as DNA: TGTGCCAGCAGTGAGGACAGTCTCGGCTACACCTTC. Its protein is CASSEDSLGYTF.

This clone was recorded only once. The chain recombines TRBV6-6 with TRBJ2-2, with 13 bases aligning to TRBD2. V was clipped by 6 bases and J by 7 bases; unmatched bases: 8. This CDR3 contains 16 residues. Germline-derived CDR1 and CDR2 are MNHNY and SVGAGI (reference sequence). CDR3 DNA: TGTGCCAGCAGCCAAACTAGCGGGGGGGCCCTCGGGGAGCTGTTTTTT. Translating gives CASSQTSGGALGELFF.

The chain carries TRBV7-2 and TRBJ1-5; D remains ambiguous. V gave up 2 bases and J gave up 2 bases, with 7 bases separating them. The CDR3 contains 14 residues. Germline V gene data show CDR1 as SGHTA and CDR2 as FQGNSA. CDR3 in DNA: TGTGCCAGCAGCTTATCAGGTGGCAATCAGCCCCAGCATTTT. Amino acid sequence: CASSLSGGNQPQHF.

This sequence joins TRBV12-3 or TRBV12-4 and TRBJ2-5; tentative D call: TRBD1 (6 bases). V dropped 4 bases and J dropped 2 bases, with 8 bases sitting between them. This CDR3 comprises 13 residues. DNA of the CDR3: TGTGCCAGCAGTTCGGACAGACAAGAGACCCAGTACTTC. Protein sequence: CASSSDRQETQYF.

The genes are TRBV28 and TRBJ2-1; 8 positions agree with TRBD1. The CDR3 is 13 residues long. The germline gives CDR1 MDHEN, CDR2 SYDVKM. V shed 10 bases, J shed 3 bases, and the junction held 5 bases outside the gene matches. The CDR3 spells CATGTGGYNEQFF. The CDR3 bases are TGTGCCACCGGGACAGGAGGCTACAATGAGCAGTTCTTC. The complete variable domain, with remaining parts taken from reference TRBV28 and TRBJ2-1, reads DVKVTQSSRYLVKRTGEKVFLECVQDMDHENMFWYRQDPGLGLRLIYFSYDVKMKEKGDIPEGYSVSREKKERFSLILESASTNQTSMYLCATGTGGYNEQFFGPGTRLTVL.

The gene calls are TRBV19 and TRBJ2-1; 7 bases match TRBD1. The CDR3 spans 14 residues. CDR1 and CDR2 (germline): LNHDA, SQIVND (reference sequence). J was trimmed by 4 bases and V by 6 bases; bases with no gene match: 6. DNA of the CDR3: TGTGCCAGTAGCGTCAGGACAGGATACAATGAGCAGTTCTTC. It codes for CASSVRTGYNEQFF.

The gene calls are TRBV18 and TRBJ1-3; perhaps TRBD1 as D (5 bases). Germline-derived CDR1 and CDR2 are KGHSH and LQKENI. V gave up 0 bases and J gave up 0 bases, with 9 bases separating them. The CDR3 totals 16 residues. The chain's CDR3 is CASSPPPGGSGNTIYF. The DNA for the CDR3 is TGTGCCAGCTCACCACCGCCGGGGGGCTCTGGAAACACCATATATTTT.

The chain has TRBV4-1 and TRBJ1-2, with TRBD1 matching 8 bases. Germline CDR1 reads MGHRA; CDR2 reads YSYEKL. V trimming: 1 base; J trimming: 1 base; junction bases outside the gene matches: 5. The CDR3 is 16 amino acids. Here the CDR3 DNA reads TGCGCCAGCAGCCAAGTGGGGACAGGAAATAACTATGGCTACACCTTC. It specifies CASSQVGTGNNYGYTF.

The V gene is TRBV5-8, the J gene TRBJ1-4; 7 bases are a match to TRBD1. V lost 4 bases to trimming and J lost 8 bases; unmatched junction nucleotides: 8. Germline V CDR1 and CDR2: SGHTS, YDEGEE. The CDR3 runs 14 residues. The CDR3: CASSDRGPKEKLFF. The CDR3 DNA is TGTGCCAGCAGCGATAGGGGGCCAAAGGAAAAACTGTTTTTT.

This chain joins TRBV6-6 and TRBJ1-3; D remains ambiguous. CDR3 size: 16 residues. The V end was cut by 8 bases, the J end by 0 bases, with 17 bases between. The germline CDR1 and CDR2 sequences are MNHNY and SVGAGI (reference sequence). CDR3 loop: CASWGAGWNSGNTIYF. Written as DNA, the CDR3 is TGTGCCAGCTGGGGAGCTGGATGGAACTCTGGAAACACCATATATTTT.